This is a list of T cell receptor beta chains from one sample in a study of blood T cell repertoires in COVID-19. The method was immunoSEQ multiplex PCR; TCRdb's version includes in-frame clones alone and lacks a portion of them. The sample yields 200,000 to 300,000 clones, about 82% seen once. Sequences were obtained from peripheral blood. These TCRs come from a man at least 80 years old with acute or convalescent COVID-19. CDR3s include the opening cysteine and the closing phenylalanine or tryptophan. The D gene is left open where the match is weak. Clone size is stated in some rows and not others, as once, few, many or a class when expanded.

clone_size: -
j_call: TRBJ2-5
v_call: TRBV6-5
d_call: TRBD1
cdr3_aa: CASTTGVYETQYF
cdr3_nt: TGTGCCAGCACGACAGGGGTATACGAGACCCAGTACTTC

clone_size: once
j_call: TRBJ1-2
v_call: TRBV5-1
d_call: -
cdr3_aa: CASSFIPGGGVYGYTF
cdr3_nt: TGCGCCAGCAGCTTTATCCCCGGGGGTGGGGTCTATGGCTACACCTTC

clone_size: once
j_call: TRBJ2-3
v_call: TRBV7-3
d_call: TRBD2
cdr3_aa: CASSLNPSAGAGVGDTQYF
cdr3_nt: TGTGCCAGCAGCTTAAATCCCTCGGCTGGAGCGGGAGTGGGGGATACGCAGTATTTT

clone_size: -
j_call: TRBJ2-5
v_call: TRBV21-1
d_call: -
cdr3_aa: CASRPIRAGRRKETQYF
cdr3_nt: TGTGCCAGCAGACCCATTCGGGCAGGGAGGAGAAAAGAGACCCAGTACTTC

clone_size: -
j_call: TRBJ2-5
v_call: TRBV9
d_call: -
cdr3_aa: CASSVGGLEETQYF
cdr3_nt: TGTGCCAGCAGCGTTGGAGGCCTTGAGGAGACCCAGTACTTC

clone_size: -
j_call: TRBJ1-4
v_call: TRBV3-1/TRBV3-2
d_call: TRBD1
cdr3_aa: CASSPYRDRVFLFF
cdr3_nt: TGTGCCAGCAGCCCCTATCGGGACAGGGTTTTTCTGTTTTTT

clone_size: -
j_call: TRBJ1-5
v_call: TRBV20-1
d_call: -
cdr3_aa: CSASYSQGHQPQHF
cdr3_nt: TGCAGTGCTAGTTATTCACAGGGTCATCAGCCCCAGCATTTT

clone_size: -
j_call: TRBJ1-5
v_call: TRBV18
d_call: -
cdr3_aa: CASSPGGSSNQPQHF
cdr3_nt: TGTGCCAGCTCACCCGGGGGGAGTAGCAATCAGCCCCAGCATTTT

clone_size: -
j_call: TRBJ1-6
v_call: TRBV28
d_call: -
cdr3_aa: CASSFPRRQDSYNSPLHF
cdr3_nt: TGTGCCAGCAGCTTCCCAAGAAGACAGGACTCCTATAATTCACCCCTCCACTTT

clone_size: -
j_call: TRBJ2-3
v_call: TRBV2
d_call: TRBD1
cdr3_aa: CASSERTGFTDTQYF
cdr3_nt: TGTGCCAGCAGTGAACGGACAGGGTTCACAGATACGCAGTATTTT

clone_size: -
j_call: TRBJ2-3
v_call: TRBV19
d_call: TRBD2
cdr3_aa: CASSISGLAGSTDTQYF
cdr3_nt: TGTGCCAGTAGTATATCCGGCCTAGCGGGGAGCACAGATACGCAGTATTTT

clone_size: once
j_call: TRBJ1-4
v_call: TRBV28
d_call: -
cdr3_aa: CASSTIRDSNEKLFF
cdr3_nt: TGTGCCAGCAGTACCATCCGGGACTCTAATGAAAAACTGTTTTTT

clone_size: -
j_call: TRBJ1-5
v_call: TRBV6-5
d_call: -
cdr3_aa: CASSWRRGSNQPQHF
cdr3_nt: TGTGCCAGCAGTTGGAGACGGGGGAGCAATCAGCCCCAGCATTTT

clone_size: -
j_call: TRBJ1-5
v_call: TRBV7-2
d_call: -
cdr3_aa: CASSLEGWGSGEFQPQHF
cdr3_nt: TGTGCCAGCAGCTTAGAGGGGTGGGGCTCGGGGGAGTTTCAGCCCCAGCATTTT

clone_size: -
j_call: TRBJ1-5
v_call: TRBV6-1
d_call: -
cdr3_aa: CASSEAAFEGDQPQHF
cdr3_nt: TGTGCCAGCAGTGAAGCCGCTTTTGAAGGGGATCAGCCCCAGCATTTT

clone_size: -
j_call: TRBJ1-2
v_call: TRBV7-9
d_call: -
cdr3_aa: CASSPRQVFYGYTF
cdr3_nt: TGTGCCAGCAGCCCTCGACAGGTCTTCTATGGCTACACCTTC

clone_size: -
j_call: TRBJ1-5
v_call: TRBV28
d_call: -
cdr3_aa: CASSFSDQPQHF
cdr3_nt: TGTGCCAGCAGTTTCAGTGATCAGCCCCAGCATTTT